The 8 T cell receptor beta chains given below trace back to one sample, sequenced in a study of T cells in women clearing cervical HPV infection. Here immunoSEQ multiplex PCR was the method, and the copy in TCRdb shows in-frame clones only, minus some. The listing contains under 50,000 clones. Sample: blood buffy coat. The receptors were sampled from a woman aged 18 to 69 with a cervical HPV16 infection that either progressed to CIN3+ or cleared (not recorded which).

About this clone itself: Coverage ceases 3 residues before the CDR3 finishes, and the germline J gene fills in the end. The chain has TRBV11-2 and TRBJ2-5; TRBD1 matches at 8 bases. There are 15 residues in the CDR3. Looked up from germline, CDR1 is SGHAT and CDR2 is FQNNGV. V was clipped by 5 bases and J by 5 bases; unmatched bases: 10. The CDR3 bases that were read are TGTGCCAGCAGCATCTTCCAGGGGGCGCGGGAGACC. Translation: CASSIFQGARET. The entire CDR3 is CASSIFQGARETQYF. The complete variable domain, with remaining parts taken from reference TRBV11-2 and TRBJ2-5, reads EAGVAQSPRYKIIEKRQSVAFWCNPISGHATLYWYQQILGQGPKLLIQFQNNGVVDDSQLPKDRFSAERLKGVDSTLKIQPAKLEDSAVYLCASSIFQGARETQYFGPGTRLLVL.

Comment on this clone: The read terminates 3 residues before the CDR3 end, so the remaining end is supplied by the germline J gene. The chain joins TRBV5-1 to TRBJ1-1; possibly TRBD1 for D (5 bases). V lost 0 bases and J lost 1, with 16 bases in between. The germline V gene encodes CDR1 SGHRS and CDR2 YFSETQ. This CDR3 contains 17 residues. CDR3: CASSLEVGARANTEAFF. The covered CDR3 bases are TGCGCCAGCAGCTTGGAGGTTGGGGCCAGGGCGAACACTGAA.

The CDR3 DNA, read in part, is TGTGCCATCAGGCTCATAGCGGGGGGTCCAGATACG. As protein: CAIRLIAGGPDT. The full CDR3 sequence reads CAIRLIAGGPDTQYF. V usage is TRBV10-3 and J usage is TRBJ2-3; 10 bases line up with TRBD2. The read terminates 3 residues before the CDR3 end, so the remaining end is supplied by the germline J gene. The CDR3 runs to 15 residues. The germline CDR1 and CDR2 sequences are ENHRY and SYGVKD. V was pared by 6 bases and J by 4 bases, with 7 bases of the junction left unmatched.

In the case of this clone: The CDR3 extends 3 residues past the end of the read, so its final part is completed from the germline J gene. This chain uses TRBV2 with TRBJ2-7; D is ambiguous. CDR1 is SNHLY and CDR2 is FYNNEI in the germline V gene. The CDR3 totals 12 residues. The V gene lost 0 bases and the J gene lost 4 bases, with 4 bases spanning the gap. The CDR3: CASSEAPYEQYF. The covered CDR3 bases are TGTGCCAGCAGTGAAGCCCCTTACGAG.

On this clone itself: The CDR3 extends 3 residues past the end of the read, so its final part is completed from the germline J gene. The rearrangement links TRBV6-2 or TRBV6-3 to TRBJ1-5; weak D call: TRBD1 (5 bases). Trimming took off 5 bases at V and 3 bases at J, with 14 bases between the two ends. The germline V gene has CDR1 MNHEY and CDR2 SVGEGT. The CDR3 totals 15 residues. CDR3 DNA (partial): TGTGCCAGCAGTCTCGACCGGGGGTTCAATCAGCCC. Its translation: CASSLDRGFNQP. From start to end, the CDR3 is CASSLDRGFNQPQHF.

Regarding this clone: Sequence at one end of the junction differs from germline and may be a read error. The read halts 3 residues ahead of the CDR3 end, with the missing end drawn from the germline J gene. The V call is TRBV4-1, the J call TRBJ2-5; D might be TRBD2 (6 bases). The germline gives CDR1 MGHRA, CDR2 YSYEKL. This CDR3 contains 15 residues. The sequenced part of the CDR3 DNA is TGCACCAGCAGCCATTTGGAGACTAGTTCGGAGACC. Its protein is CTSSHLETSSET. In full, the CDR3 reads CTSSHLETSSETQYF.

A note on this clone: The read is 3 residues too short to cover the CDR3 end, so that end is filled in from the germline J gene. This chain joins TRBV7-8 and TRBJ2-5, with TRBD2 matching over 14 bases. This CDR3 contains 16 residues. CDR1 is SGHVS and CDR2 is FQNEAQ in the germline V gene. After removal of 5 bases from V and 5 bases from J, the junction contained 7 bases not matched to a gene. The covered CDR3 bases are TGTGCCAGCAGCAAGACTAGCGGGGGGGCATTGGAGACC. Its translation: CASSKTSGGALET. The full CDR3 sequence reads CASSKTSGGALETQYF.

Turning to this clone: The CDR3 end is not reached by the read, which stops 3 residues before it; the germline J gene fills it in. This chain joins TRBV7-9 and TRBJ2-5; D gene unclear. This CDR3 contains 14 residues. V lost 5 bases, J lost 5 bases, and 15 bases lay in between. Germline values: CDR1 SEHNR, CDR2 FQNEAQ (reference sequence). The CDR3 spells CASSLMAGQETQYF. Incomplete CDR3 DNA: TGTGCCAGCAGCCTTATGGCTGGGCAGGAGACC.